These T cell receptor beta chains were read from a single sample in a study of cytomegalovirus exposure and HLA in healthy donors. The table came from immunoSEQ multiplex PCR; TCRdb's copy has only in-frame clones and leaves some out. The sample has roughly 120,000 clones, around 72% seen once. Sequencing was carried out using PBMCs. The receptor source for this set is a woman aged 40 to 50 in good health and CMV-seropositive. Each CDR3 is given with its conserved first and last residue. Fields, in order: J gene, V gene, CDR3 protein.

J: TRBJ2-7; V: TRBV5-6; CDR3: CASIQQGGPYEQYF
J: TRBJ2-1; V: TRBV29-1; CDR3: CSVERGDSYNEQFF
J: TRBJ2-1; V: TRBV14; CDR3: CASSQARTSISVNEQFF
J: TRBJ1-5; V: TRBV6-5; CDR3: CASSFAGTGHQPQHF
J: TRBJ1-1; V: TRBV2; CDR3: CASSERGLGTEAFF
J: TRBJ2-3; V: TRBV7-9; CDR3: CASSSVRALHTQYF
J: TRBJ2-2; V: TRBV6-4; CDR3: CASSEGETGELFF
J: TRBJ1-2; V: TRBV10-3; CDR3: CATSDRADYGYTF
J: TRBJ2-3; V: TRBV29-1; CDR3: CSATPAGSGGTDTQYF
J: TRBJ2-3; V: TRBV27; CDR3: CAIRTSGTDTQYF
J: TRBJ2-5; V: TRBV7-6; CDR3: CASREGAGETQYF